This T cell receptor beta chain appears in the sequencing data of a study of OX40 agonist ivuxolimab in advanced cancers. At the level of the study: Patients were treated with ivuxolimab, an agonistic anti-OX40 (CD134) antibody.

This clone was picked up one time. Measured with immunoSEQ multiplex PCR; TCRdb has only the in-frame clones, and not every one. The sample contains 75,000 to 90,000 clones, more than 70% of which appear only once. Between the trimmed V and J ends, which lost 5 bases and 3 bases, there was a span of 14 bases. This CDR3 region has 14 residues. This specimen consisted of CD4+ or CD8+ T cells sorted from blood, obtained in a trial of the OX40 agonist ivuxolimab. This chain joins TRBV6-7 and TRBJ2-7; TRBD2 might be the D (5 bases). TRBV6-7 is treated as an ORF (open reading frame) with a function not yet certain. This TCR was recovered from an adult with an advanced solid tumor such as melanoma, head and neck, liver or kidney cancer. The CDR3 DNA follows: TGTGCCAGCAGTCCCGAACGGGGATACTACGAGCAGTACTTC. This gives the protein CASSPERGYYEQYF.